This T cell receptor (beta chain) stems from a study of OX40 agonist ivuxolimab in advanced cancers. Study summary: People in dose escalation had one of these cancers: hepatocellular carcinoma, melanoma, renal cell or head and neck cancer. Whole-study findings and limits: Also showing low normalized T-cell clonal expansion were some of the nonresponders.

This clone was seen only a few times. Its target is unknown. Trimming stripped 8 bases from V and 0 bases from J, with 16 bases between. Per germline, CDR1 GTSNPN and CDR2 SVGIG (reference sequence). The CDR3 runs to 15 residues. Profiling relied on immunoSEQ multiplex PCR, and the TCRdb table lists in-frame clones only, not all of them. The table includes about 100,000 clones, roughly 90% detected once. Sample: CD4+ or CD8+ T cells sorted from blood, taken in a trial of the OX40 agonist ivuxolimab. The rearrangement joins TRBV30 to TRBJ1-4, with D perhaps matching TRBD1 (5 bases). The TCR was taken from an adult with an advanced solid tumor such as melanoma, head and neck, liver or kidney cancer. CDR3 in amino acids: CARGEGLATNEKLFF. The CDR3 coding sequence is TGTGCCCGGGGCGAGGGGCTTGCAACTAATGAAAAACTGTTTTTT.